This TCR beta chain appears in the sequencing data of a study of blood T cell repertoires in COVID-19. The assay was immunoSEQ multiplex PCR, and TCRdb's table has in-frame clones only and misses some. The repertoire holds fewer than 400,000 clones, 85% seen once, with 3.6% in the top ten. This clone was found a few times. This sequence originates from a woman aged 18-30 years with acute or convalescent COVID-19. The material sequenced was peripheral blood.

The CDR3 DNA sequence: TGTGCCAGCAGTAAACGGGACAGGGAGGTATACAATGAGCAGTTCTTC. This sequence encodes CASSKRDREVYNEQFF. The chain employs TRBV2 and TRBJ2-1, with 9 bases identical to TRBD1. The CDR3 covers 16 residues. J lost 4 bases, V lost 5 bases, and 9 bases had no gene match. Germline V gene data show CDR1 as SNHLY and CDR2 as FYNNEI.